Described below is a single T cell receptor (beta chain) sequence and its context. Germline trimming cut 3 bases from V and 0 bases from J; bases unmatched to any gene: 7. Germline loops: CDR1 MNHEY, CDR2 SVGAGI. CDR3 size: 16 residues. The entry originates in a study of shared clonotypes between healthy human individuals. Every immunoSEQ plate was one replicate of a subset's evenly spread DNA. The protocol was immunoSEQ multiplex PCR, while the TCRdb copy is restricted to in-frame clones and leaves out a portion. The table includes about 2 million clones, 95% detected once. The V call is TRBV6-5, the J call TRBJ2-7; TRBD1 matches at 8 bases. This TCR came from a man aged 18 to 30 in good health. The material sequenced was naive CD4+ T cells sorted from blood. Subset denoted: CD45RA+ positively selected. CDR3 sequence: CASSYTGQGISYEQYF. Written as DNA, the CDR3 is TGTGCCAGCAGTTATACCGGACAGGGTATCTCCTACGAGCAGTACTTC.